This TCR beta chain derives from a study of human T cells and chemical hapten exposure. About the study: DPC at 0.01% went onto the upper back in patch tests, read at 6 days. Study outcomes and limitations: No shift was seen in TCRs above 1 in 1000 frequency with DPC sensitization.

Library preparation tagged each individual cDNA molecule with a unique molecular identifier. TCRdb re-called the RACE reads through MiXCR, storing one row per CDR3 protein. The table shows 95,000 or so distinct CDR3 sequences, with about 10% occurring only once. Per the germline V gene, CDR1 is LGHNA and CDR2 is YNFKEQ. After removal of 4 bases from V and 2 bases from J, the junction contained 2 bases not matched to a gene. The CDR3 is made up of 13 amino acids. Documented time point: patch test 2, 6 weeks after DPC sensitization. Treatment denoted: therapeutic diphenylcyclopropenone sensitization with weekly scalp DPC. This clonotype has a handful of counts. Its specificity is unknown.

The chain combines TRBV4-2 with TRBJ2-7, with TRBD1 matching 7 bases. The sequence was obtained from a woman in her 40s with alopecia areata. Some clones in this sample may be carry-over from other donors' samples. The specimen was whole blood, collected in connection with sensitization to the hapten diphenylcyclopropenone (DPC). CDR3 DNA: TGTGCCAGCAGCCCGGACAGGACCTACGAGCAGTACTTC. It specifies CASSPDRTYEQYF.